The 23 T cell receptor beta chains below come from one sample, sequenced in a study of cytomegalovirus exposure and HLA in healthy donors. PCR was performed using 60 Vbeta and 13 Jbeta primers. The method was immunoSEQ multiplex PCR; TCRdb's version includes in-frame clones alone and lacks a portion of them. Found here are more than 95,000 clones, about 84% of them singletons; the top ten hold approximately 4%. Specimen: PBMCs. The source of these receptors is a man between 18 and 35 years old in good health and CMV-seropositive.

The chain joins TRBV27 to TRBJ2-7, with TRBD1 identical over 9 bases. The CDR3 runs 14 residues. Germline CDR1 MNHEY, CDR2 SMNVEV (reference sequence). Trimming removed 8 bases from V and 6 bases from J; junction bases left unmatched: 11. Written as DNA, the CDR3 is TGTGCCAGCTCTAATAGACAGGGGGGTTTCGAGCAGTACTTC. It yields the protein CASSNRQGGFEQYF.

V is TRBV19 and J is TRBJ2-1, with TRBD1 matching 8 bases. The CDR3 is 13 residues long. The J segment lost 8 bases and the V segment lost 7 bases, leaving 7 bases of the junction unmatched. CDR1 and CDR2 from the germline V gene are LNHDA and SQIVND (reference sequence). CDR3 nucleotides: TGTGCCAGTAACAGGGGGAGTAGCTATGAGCAGTTCTTC. Protein product: CASNRGSSYEQFF.

The V call is TRBV7-2, the J call TRBJ2-7; 8 bases agree with TRBD2. CDR1 is SGHTA and CDR2 is FQGNSA in the germline V gene. The CDR3 has 15 amino acids. Losses at the gene ends were 7 bases for V and 3 bases for J; bases not matched to a gene: 11. The CDR3 coding sequence is TGTGCCAGCACCTGGGCCACTAGCGGAAACTACGAGCAGTACTTC. This gives the protein CASTWATSGNYEQYF.

The chain combines TRBV5-4 with TRBJ2-7; 13 nucleotides align to TRBD2. Germline V gives CDR1 SGHNT, CDR2 YYREEE (reference sequence). V was pared by 1 base and J by 5 bases, with 15 bases of the junction left unmatched. The CDR3 totals 19 residues. CDR3 DNA sequence: TGTGCCAGCAGCTTGATTCCCCGTTGGACTAGCGGGAGTTCCCACGAGCAGTACTTC. It yields the protein CASSLIPRWTSGSSHEQYF.

The rearrangement uses TRBV9 and TRBJ2-3; weak D call: TRBD2 (5 bases). Germline CDR1 SGDLS, CDR2 YYNGEE. Trimming took off 4 bases at V and 0 bases at J, with 18 bases between the two ends. CDR3 length: 17 residues. CDR3 protein: CASSKEGTVDSTDTQYF. Here the CDR3 DNA reads TGTGCCAGCAGCAAAGAGGGTACGGTGGATAGCACAGATACGCAGTATTTT.

The table lists this clone with a few counts. J is TRBJ2-1 and V is TRBV6-5; TRBD2 aligns across 15 bases. Germline V gene data show CDR1 as MNHEY and CDR2 as SVGAGI. The CDR3 spans 15 residues. The junction had 5 bases not matched to a gene; V was cut back by 5 bases and J by 9 bases. CDR3 loop: CASSRGLAGGIEQFF. The CDR3 nucleotides are TGTGCCAGCAGTAGGGGACTAGCGGGAGGTATTGAGCAGTTCTTC.

The chain recombines TRBV5-6 with TRBJ2-5; TRBD1 might be the D (5 bases). The J call may not be correct, given that the DNA end is closer to TRBJ2-7. Germline assignment: CDR1 SGHDT and CDR2 YYEEEE. The CDR3 spans 14 residues. In DNA form, the CDR3 reads TGTGCCAGCAGCTTGGGGGGCAGTTCCTACGAGCAGTACTTC. Protein sequence: CASSLGGSSYEQYF.

The CDR3 reads CASSPLKSGYNEQFF. Written as DNA, the CDR3 is TGTGCCAGCAGCCCGCTAAAATCTGGCTACAATGAGCAGTTCTTC. This chain joins TRBV5-6 and TRBJ2-1; D remains unclear. Deletions cut 4 bases from V and 3 bases from J, with 14 bases between. This CDR3 comprises 15 residues. The germline CDR1 and CDR2 sequences are SGHDT and YYEEEE.

The chain is built from TRBV10-3 and TRBJ2-5; D possibly corresponds to TRBD2 (6 bases). In germline, CDR1 is ENHRY, CDR2 SYGVKD. CDR3 length: 12 residues. V shed 8 bases and J shed 11 bases, with 18 bases lying between them. CDR3: CAISAGVREQYF. As DNA, the CDR3 is TGTGCCATCTCAGCGGGTGTGAGGGAGCAGTACTTC.

This clone appeared a few times. The genes are TRBV4-1 and TRBJ1-4; D perhaps matches TRBD1 (5 bases). Germline V CDR1 and CDR2: MGHRA, YSYEKL. The CDR3 contains 16 residues. The V end was cut by 0 bases, the J end by 5 bases, with 13 bases between. The CDR3 sequence is CASSQDAAGKNEKLFF. CDR3 coding DNA: TGCGCCAGCAGCCAAGATGCGGCAGGGAAGAATGAAAAACTGTTTTTT.

The chain combines TRBV7-8 with TRBJ2-2, with TRBD2 identical over 13 bases. Trimming at V came to 5 bases and at J to 4 bases, leaving 4 bases not matched to a gene. The CDR3 is 16 residues long. The germline CDR1 and CDR2 sequences are SGHVS and FQNEAQ. The CDR3 region has the DNA TGTGCCAGCAGCGCCAGGACTAGCGGGAGCACCGGGGAGCTGTTTTTT. Amino acids: CASSARTSGSTGELFF.

This chain connects TRBV5-1 to TRBJ2-3; D is perhaps TRBD2 (6 bases). Trimming took 4 bases from V and 1 from J, leaving 16 bases between them. The germline gives CDR1 SGHRS, CDR2 YFSETQ. The CDR3 totals 16 residues. In nucleotides, the CDR3 is TGCGCCAGCAGCCTGTTGGGGGGATTCCGCACAGATACGCAGTATTTT. It encodes CASSLLGGFRTDTQYF. Full variable domain (missing parts from reference TRBV5-1 and TRBJ2-3): KAGVTQTPRYLIKTRGQQVTLSCSPISGHRSVSWYQQTPGQGLQFLFEYFSETQRNKGNFPGRFSGRQFSNSRSEMNVSTLELGDSALYLCASSLLGGFRTDTQYFGPGTRLTVL.

In the case of this clone: The junction and the germline gene differ at one end; a read error may be behind it. V and J are TRBV7-9 and TRBJ2-1; no firm D call. CDR1 and CDR2 from the germline V gene are SEHNR and FQNEAQ (reference sequence). The CDR3 consists of 12 residues. CDR3 region: CASSLSDNEQFF. The CDR3 DNA is TGTGCCAGCAGCCTCTCCGACAATGAGCAGTTCTTC.

The chain is built from TRBV6-1 and TRBJ1-1, with a tentative D call TRBD1 (5 bases). Looked up from germline, CDR1 is MNHNS and CDR2 is SASEGT. V dropped 10 bases and J dropped 0 bases, with 12 bases sitting between them. This CDR3 region has 13 residues. For the CDR3, the DNA is TGTGCCACCCCAGGGCCCTTGAACACTGAAGCTTTCTTT. Translating gives CATPGPLNTEAFF.

The J gene is TRBJ2-1, the V gene TRBV5-8, with D possibly TRBD2 on 5 matching bases. Trimming pared 4 bases from V and 13 bases from J, leaving 21 bases between. Looked up from germline, CDR1 is SGHTS and CDR2 is YDEGEE. The CDR3 runs to 14 residues. CDR3 protein: CASSPRGFGDPQFF. In DNA form, the CDR3 reads TGTGCCAGCAGCCCGAGAGGGTTTGGAGATCCCCAGTTCTTC. Full variable domain (rest looked up from reference TRBV5-8 and TRBJ2-1): EAGVTQSPTHLIKTRGQQATLRCSPISGHTSVYWYQQALGLGLQFLLWYDEGEERNRGNFPPRFSGRQFPNYSSELNVNALELEDSALYLCASSPRGFGDPQFFGPGTRLTVL.

The rearrangement links TRBV10-3 to TRBJ2-7; 9 bases align to TRBD2. Trimming took 0 bases from V and 1 from J; bases not matched to a gene: 7. The V gene's germline CDR1 is ENHRY and CDR2 SYGVKD. This CDR3 has 17 amino acids. The CDR3 coding sequence is TGTGCCATCAGTGAGTCTCATTCGACTAGCGGTTCCTACGAGCAGTACTTC. This gives the protein CAISESHSTSGSYEQYF.

This chain links TRBV5-1 with TRBJ2-2; D gene unclear. CDR1 is SGHRS and CDR2 is YFSETQ in the germline V gene. The CDR3 contains 16 residues. V was pared by 1 base and J by 0 bases, with 10 bases between. Here the CDR3 DNA reads TGCGCCAGCAGCTTGTACGCAGGATCGAACACCGGGGAGCTGTTTTTT. This sequence encodes CASSLYAGSNTGELFF.

The chain links TRBV2 to TRBJ1-4; D gene unclear. The V gene's germline CDR1 is SNHLY and CDR2 FYNNEI. This CDR3 region has 12 residues. Trimming removed 4 bases from V and 8 bases from J, with 8 bases in between. As DNA, the CDR3 is TGTGCCAGCAGTGTGCACTTCGAAAAACTGTTTTTT. Translated, it gives CASSVHFEKLFF.

This chain joins TRBV7-9 and TRBJ1-1, with a tentative D call TRBD1 (5 bases). V shed 5 bases and J shed 0 bases, with 16 bases lying between them. The CDR3 has 16 amino acids. CDR1 is SEHNR, CDR2 FQNEAQ, per germline (reference sequence). Here the CDR3 reads CASSPGSGRMNTEAFF. DNA of the CDR3: TGTGCCAGCAGCCCCGGATCAGGGAGGATGAACACTGAAGCTTTCTTT.

This clone appeared a single time. The J gene is TRBJ2-5, the V gene TRBV5-1; TRBD2 aligns across 12 bases. J was trimmed by 2 bases and V by 2 bases; bases with no gene match: 4. Germline-derived CDR1 and CDR2 are SGHRS and YFSETQ. The CDR3 loop spans 16 amino acids. CDR3 protein: CASSLTSGRTQETQYF. CDR3 in DNA: TGCGCCAGCAGCTTAACTAGCGGGAGGACTCAAGAGACCCAGTACTTC.

The chain employs TRBV5-4 and TRBJ2-3; D unresolved. This CDR3 is built from 15 residues. The V end was cut by 1 base, the J end by 3 bases, with 12 bases between. CDR1 and CDR2 (germline): SGHNT, YYREEE (reference sequence). CDR3: CASSLSSVVTDTQYF. Written as DNA, the CDR3 is TGTGCCAGCAGCTTGTCGTCGGTGGTGACAGATACGCAGTATTTT.

The rearrangement joins TRBV9 to TRBJ2-7; maybe TRBD1 (5 bases). The CDR3 is made up of 15 amino acids. Germline V gives CDR1 SGDLS, CDR2 YYNGEE. Between the trimmed V and J ends, which lost 3 bases and 4 bases, there was a span of 17 bases. CDR3 protein: CASSATGDNSYEQYF. In nucleotides, the CDR3 is TGTGCCAGCAGCGCCACAGGAGACAATTCTTACGAGCAGTACTTC.

The V gene is TRBV9, the J gene TRBJ1-1; D might be TRBD1 (6 bases). Germline loops: CDR1 SGDLS, CDR2 YYNGEE. The ends were cut back, 3 bases at V and 2 bases at J, with 8 bases in the middle. CDR3 length: 13 amino acids. The CDR3 reads CASSGTVNTEAFF. As DNA, the CDR3 is TGTGCCAGCAGCGGGACAGTTAACACTGAAGCTTTCTTT.